What follows are 14 T cell receptor beta chains derived from one specimen sequenced in a study of cytomegalovirus exposure and HLA in healthy donors. The primer mix had 60 Vbeta and 13 Jbeta primers. Using immunoSEQ multiplex PCR, the repertoire was profiled, and TCRdb retains in-frame clones only, with some absent. The table shows about 150,000 clones, with 60% to 85% occurring only once. The sequencing input was PBMCs. The origin of the receptors is a man in his forties in good health and CMV-seropositive.

This CDR3 is CASSLSPLAGPPRMAQYF. CDR3 sequence (DNA): TGTGCCAGCAGTTTATCGCCGTTAGCGGGTCCCCCCCGTATGGCGCAGTATTTT. This chain uses TRBV27 with TRBJ2-3; 7 bases are shared with TRBD2. In germline, CDR1 is MNHEY, CDR2 SMNVEV (reference sequence). Unmatched junction bases numbered 19, after V lost 0 bases and J lost 10 bases. This CDR3 comprises 18 residues.

The rearrangement uses TRBV29-1 and TRBJ2-3, with no clear D. Per the germline V gene, CDR1 is SQVTM and CDR2 is ANQGSEA. The V gene lost 2 bases and the J gene lost 6 bases, with 9 bases spanning the gap. The CDR3 runs to 12 residues. Here the CDR3 reads CSVETPRDTQYF. The CDR3 DNA sequence: TGCAGCGTTGAAACACCTAGGGATACGCAGTATTTT.

This clone was found once. The V and J genes are TRBV21-1 and TRBJ2-7; the DNA was not used to check the table's D call, TRBD1. TRBV21-1 is flagged as a pseudogene. The CDR3 is made up of 15 amino acids. CDR3 DNA: TGTGCCAGCAGCGGGTGGGGACAGGTGGCGTGCGAGCAGTACTTC. This gives the protein CASSGWGQVACEQYF.

This chain uses TRBV7-2 with TRBJ2-3; 9 bases map to TRBD2. The CDR3 length is 16 residues. From germline, CDR1 is SGHTA and CDR2 FQGNSA. V gave up 6 bases and J gave up 4 bases; unmatched junction bases: 11. Here the CDR3 DNA reads TGTGCCAGCAGTCCCAAGCTGGGCGGGAGGGCAGATACGCAGTATTTT. Translated, it gives CASSPKLGGRADTQYF. The full variable domain, completed using reference TRBV7-2 and TRBJ2-3, is GAGVSQSPSNKVTEKGKDVELRCDPISGHTALYWYRQSLGQGLEFLIYFQGNSAPDKSGLPSDRFSAERTGGSVSTLTIQRTQQEDSAVYLCASSPKLGGRADTQYFGPGTRLTVL.

This clone was detected a few times. The chain couples TRBV5-4 to TRBJ2-5; 11 bases are a match to TRBD1. With V trimmed by 2 bases and J by 8 bases, 5 bases remained unmatched. The CDR3 loop spans 14 amino acids. The germline V gene encodes CDR1 SGHNT and CDR2 YYREEE (reference sequence). The CDR3 is CASSLSGQGDTQYF. The CDR3 DNA sequence: TGTGCCAGCAGCTTATCGGGACAGGGGGATACCCAGTACTTC.

The V gene is TRBV5-6, the J gene TRBJ2-3; 7 nucleotides agree with TRBD2. The V segment lost 2 bases and the J segment 0 bases; nucleotides outside the gene matches: 6. The CDR3 runs to 16 residues. Germline V gene data show CDR1 as SGHDT and CDR2 as YYEEEE. CDR3 in DNA: TGTGCCAGCAGCTTCTATAGCGGGCCTAGCACAGATACGCAGTATTTT. Amino acids: CASSFYSGPSTDTQYF.

The CDR3 region is CASSPLSDAGNIQYF. CDR3 DNA sequence: TGTGCCAGCTCACCCCTGTCCGACGCGGGAAACATTCAGTACTTC. The genes are TRBV18 and TRBJ2-4; the D gene is possibly TRBD2 (5 bases). V was shortened by 3 bases and J by 6 bases, with 15 bases between the two germline ends. Looked up from germline, CDR1 is KGHSH and CDR2 is LQKENI. There are 15 residues in the CDR3.

The chain has TRBV5-1 and TRBJ1-1; D unclear. The CDR3 covers 16 residues. Germline CDR1 and CDR2: SGHRS and YFSETQ. The V and J ends lost 0 bases and 5 bases respectively, with 17 bases between them. Written as DNA, the CDR3 is TGCGCCAGCAGCTTGGCTTCCGCCACCCACGGGACTGAAGCTTTCTTT. Translating gives CASSLASATHGTEAFF.

J is TRBJ2-1 and V is TRBV6-1; 7 positions agree with TRBD2. The CDR3 is 15 residues long. The ends lost 2 bases at V and 9 bases at J; junction bases unmatched: 10. Germline V CDR1 and CDR2: MNHNS, SASEGT. CDR3: CASSEMAGVLREQFF. Written as DNA, the CDR3 is TGTGCCAGCAGTGAAATGGCGGGAGTTTTGCGTGAGCAGTTCTTC.

The V gene is TRBV28, the J gene TRBJ1-5; the D is unclear. Per the germline V gene, CDR1 is MDHEN and CDR2 is SYDVKM. V was cut by 6 bases and J by 1 base, with 16 bases left in between. The CDR3 covers 16 residues. This CDR3 reads CASSSGGVSSNQPQHF. As DNA, the CDR3 is TGTGCCAGCAGCTCAGGCGGGGTTTCGAGCAATCAGCCCCAGCATTTT.

This rearrangement joins TRBV5-1 to TRBJ2-5; possibly TRBD2 for D (5 bases). The V end was cut by 0 bases, the J end by 4 bases, with 10 bases between. There are 14 residues in the CDR3. CDR1 is SGHRS, CDR2 YFSETQ, per germline. The CDR3 DNA is TGCGCCAGCAGCTTGGCCCCGGGAACAGAGACCCAGTACTTC. This gives the protein CASSLAPGTETQYF.

The chain carries TRBV27 and TRBJ2-5, with D possibly TRBD2 on 6 matching bases. The J call may be mistaken, given a closer DNA end match to TRBJ2-7. This CDR3 comprises 12 residues. The germline V gene has CDR1 MNHEY and CDR2 SMNVEV (reference sequence). As DNA, the CDR3 is TGTGCCAGCCGGGTTCCGGGGGACGAGCAGTACTTC. It yields the protein CASRVPGDEQYF.

The chain recombines TRBV15 with TRBJ1-4, with D possibly being TRBD1 (6 bases). The V end was cut by 0 bases, the J end by 8 bases, with 7 bases between. The CDR3 loop spans 13 amino acids. Germline CDR1 reads LNHNV; CDR2 reads YYDKDF (reference sequence). The CDR3 is CATSRDRGEKLFF. CDR3 DNA sequence: TGTGCCACCAGCAGAGATAGGGGGGAAAAACTGTTTTTT.

This clone is a singleton in its sample. A read error may produce the germline difference seen at one junction end. This chain joins TRBV9 and TRBJ2-2; 14 positions match TRBD2. Germline CDR1 reads SGDLS; CDR2 reads YYNGEE. The CDR3 has 17 amino acids. Here the CDR3 DNA reads TGTGCCAGCAGCGCCTGGACTAGCGGGAGGAAGACCGGTGAGCTGTTTTTT. Translating gives CASSAWTSGRKTGELFF.